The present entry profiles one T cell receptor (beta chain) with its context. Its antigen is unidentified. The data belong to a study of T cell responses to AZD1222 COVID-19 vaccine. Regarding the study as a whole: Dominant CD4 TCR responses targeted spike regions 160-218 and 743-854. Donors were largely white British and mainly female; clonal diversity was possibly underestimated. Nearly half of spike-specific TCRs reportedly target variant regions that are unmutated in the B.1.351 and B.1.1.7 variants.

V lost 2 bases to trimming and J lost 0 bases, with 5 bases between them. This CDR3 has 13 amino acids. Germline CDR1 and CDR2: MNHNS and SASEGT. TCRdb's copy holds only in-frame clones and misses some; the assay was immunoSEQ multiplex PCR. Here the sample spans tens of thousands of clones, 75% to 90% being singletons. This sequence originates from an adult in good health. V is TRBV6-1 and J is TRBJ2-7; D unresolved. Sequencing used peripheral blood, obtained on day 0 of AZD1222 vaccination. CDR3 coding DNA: TGTGCCAGCAGTGAAAGCCCCTCCTACGAGCAGTACTTC. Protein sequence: CASSESPSYEQYF.